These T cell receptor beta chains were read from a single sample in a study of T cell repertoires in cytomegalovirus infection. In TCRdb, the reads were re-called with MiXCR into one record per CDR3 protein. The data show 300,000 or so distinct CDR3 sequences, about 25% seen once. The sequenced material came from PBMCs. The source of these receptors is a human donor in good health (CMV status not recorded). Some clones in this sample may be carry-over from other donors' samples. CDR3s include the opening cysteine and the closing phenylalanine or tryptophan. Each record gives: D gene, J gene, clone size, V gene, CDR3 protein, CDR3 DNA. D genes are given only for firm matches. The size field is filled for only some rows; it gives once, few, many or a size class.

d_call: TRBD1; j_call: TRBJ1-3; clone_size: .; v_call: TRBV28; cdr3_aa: CASSSPAGGSGNTIYF; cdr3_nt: TGTGCCAGCAGCTCCCCGGCAGGGGGCAGTGGAAACACCATATATTTT
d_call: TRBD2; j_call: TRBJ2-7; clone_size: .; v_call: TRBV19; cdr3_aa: CASSLSSGRSHEQYF; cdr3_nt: TGTGCCAGTAGTTTGTCTAGCGGGAGATCCCACGAGCAGTACTTC
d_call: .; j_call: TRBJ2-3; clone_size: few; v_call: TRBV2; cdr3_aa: CASLRELGFTDTQYF; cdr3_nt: TGTGCCAGCTTACGAGAATTGGGGTTCACAGATACGCAGTATTTT
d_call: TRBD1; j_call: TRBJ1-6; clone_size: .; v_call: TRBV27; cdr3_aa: CASTFGTGGNNSPLHF; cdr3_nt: TGTGCCAGCACCTTCGGAACAGGGGGGAATAATTCACCCCTCCACTTT
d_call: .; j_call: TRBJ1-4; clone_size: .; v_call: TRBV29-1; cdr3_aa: CSVQTEPDEKLFF; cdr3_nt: TGCAGCGTGCAGACAGAGCCGGATGAAAAACTGTTTTTT
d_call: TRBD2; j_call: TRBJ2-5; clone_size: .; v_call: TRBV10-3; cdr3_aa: CAISGLGLARPETQYF; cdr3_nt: TGTGCCATCAGTGGTTTGGGACTAGCAAGGCCAGAGACCCAGTACTTC
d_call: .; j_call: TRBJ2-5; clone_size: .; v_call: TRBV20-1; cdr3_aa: CSASSRQARETQYF; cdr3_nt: TGCAGTGCTAGTAGTCGTCAAGCACGGGAGACCCAGTACTTC
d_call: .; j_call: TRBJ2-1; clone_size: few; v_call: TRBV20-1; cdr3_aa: CSVPPFAYNEQFF; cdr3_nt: TGCAGTGTTCCACCCTTCGCATACAATGAGCAGTTCTTC
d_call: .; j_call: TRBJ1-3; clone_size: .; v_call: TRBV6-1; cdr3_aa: CASSEYRVSGNTIYF; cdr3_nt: TGTGCCAGCAGTGAATACCGGGTTTCTGGAAACACCATATATTTT
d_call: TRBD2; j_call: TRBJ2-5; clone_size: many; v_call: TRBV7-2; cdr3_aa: CASSSGLAGAETQYF; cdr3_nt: TGTGCCAGCAGCTCCGGACTAGCGGGAGCAGAGACCCAGTACTTC
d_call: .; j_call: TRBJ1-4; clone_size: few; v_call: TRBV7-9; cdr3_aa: CASSLIGQKNEKLFF; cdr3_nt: TGTGCCAGCAGCTTGATTGGACAGAAGAATGAAAAACTGTTTTTT
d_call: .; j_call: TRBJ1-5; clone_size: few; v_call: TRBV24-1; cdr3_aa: CATSREGVGNQPQHF; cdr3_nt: TGTGCCACCAGTAGAGAGGGAGTAGGCAATCAGCCCCAGCATTTT
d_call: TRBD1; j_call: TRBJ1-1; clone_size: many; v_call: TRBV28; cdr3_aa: CASSSLQGKGTEAFF; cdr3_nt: TGTGCCAGCAGTTCCCTACAGGGGAAGGGCACTGAAGCTTTCTTT
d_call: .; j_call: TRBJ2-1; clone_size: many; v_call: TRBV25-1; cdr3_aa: CASSEYVEFEQFF; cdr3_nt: TGTGCCAGCAGTGAATATGTCGAGTTTGAGCAGTTCTTC
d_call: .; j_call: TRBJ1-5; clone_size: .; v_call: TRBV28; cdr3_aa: CASCMGYSNQPQHF; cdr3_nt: TGTGCCAGCTGTATGGGGTATAGCAATCAGCCCCAGCATTTT
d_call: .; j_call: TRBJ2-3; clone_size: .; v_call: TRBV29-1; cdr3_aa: CSVRREETDTQYF; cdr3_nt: TGCAGCGTGCGGAGAGAGGAGACAGATACGCAGTATTTT
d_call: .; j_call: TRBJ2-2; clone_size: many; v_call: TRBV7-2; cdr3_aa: CASSFQANTGELFF; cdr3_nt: TGTGCCAGCAGCTTCCAGGCCAACACCGGGGAGCTGTTTTTT
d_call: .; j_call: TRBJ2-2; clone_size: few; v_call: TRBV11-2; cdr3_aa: CASSLVRSSTGELFF; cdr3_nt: TGTGCCAGCAGCTTAGTGAGGTCGAGCACCGGGGAGCTGTTTTTT
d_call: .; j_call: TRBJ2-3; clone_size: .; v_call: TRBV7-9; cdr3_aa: CASSLVGTTSSADTQYF; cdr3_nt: TGTGCCAGCAGCTTAGTCGGGACAACGTCTAGCGCAGATACGCAGTATTTT
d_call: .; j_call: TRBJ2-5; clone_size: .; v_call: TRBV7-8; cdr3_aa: CASSLYLVGQETQYF; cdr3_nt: TGTGCCAGCAGCTTGTATCTAGTAGGGCAAGAGACCCAGTACTTC
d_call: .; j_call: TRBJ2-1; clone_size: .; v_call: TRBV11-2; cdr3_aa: CASRTTGSVNEQFF; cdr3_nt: TGTGCCAGCAGAACAACCGGGTCGGTTAATGAGCAGTTCTTC
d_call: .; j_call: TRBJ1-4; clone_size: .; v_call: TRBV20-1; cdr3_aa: CSARGAAGLFF; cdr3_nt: TGCAGTGCTAGGGGGGCGGCAGGTCTGTTTTTT
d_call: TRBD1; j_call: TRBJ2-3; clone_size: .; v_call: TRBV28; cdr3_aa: CASWTGVEDTQYF; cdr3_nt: TGTGCCAGCTGGACAGGGGTAGAAGATACGCAGTATTTT
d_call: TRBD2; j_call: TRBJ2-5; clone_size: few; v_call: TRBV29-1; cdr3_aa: CSVEGGAGGAAETQYF; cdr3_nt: TGCAGCGTTGAAGGGGGAGCGGGGGGGGCCGCAGAGACCCAGTACTTC
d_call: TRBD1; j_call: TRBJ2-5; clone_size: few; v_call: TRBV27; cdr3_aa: CASRRRDRVGETQYF; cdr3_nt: TGTGCCAGCAGGAGGAGGGACAGGGTGGGAGAGACCCAGTACTTC
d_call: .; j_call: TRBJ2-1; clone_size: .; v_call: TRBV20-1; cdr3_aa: CSARSGSVYNEQFF; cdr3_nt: TGCAGTGCTAGATCTGGGTCTGTCTACAATGAGCAGTTCTTC
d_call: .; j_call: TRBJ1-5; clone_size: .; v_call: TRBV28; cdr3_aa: CASSFETGRNQPQHF; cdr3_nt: TGTGCCAGCAGTTTTGAGACAGGTCGAAATCAGCCCCAGCATTTT
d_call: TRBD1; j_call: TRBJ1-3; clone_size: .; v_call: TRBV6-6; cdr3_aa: CASSSSPRDSSGNTIYF; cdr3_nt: TGTGCCAGCAGCTCATCCCCGCGGGACAGCTCTGGAAACACCATATATTTT
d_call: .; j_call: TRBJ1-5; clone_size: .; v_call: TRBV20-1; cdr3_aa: CSARDSGRFSNQPQHF; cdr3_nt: TGCAGTGCTAGAGATTCAGGGCGCTTTAGCAATCAGCCCCAGCATTTT
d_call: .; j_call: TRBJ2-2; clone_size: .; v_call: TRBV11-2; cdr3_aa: CASSLMGNTGELFF; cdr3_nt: TGTGCCAGCAGCTTAATGGGGAACACCGGGGAGCTGTTTTTT
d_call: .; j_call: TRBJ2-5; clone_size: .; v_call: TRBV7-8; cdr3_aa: CASSSPRQGRLETQYF; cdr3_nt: TGTGCCAGCAGCTCCCCTCGTCAGGGGAGATTGGAGACCCAGTACTTC
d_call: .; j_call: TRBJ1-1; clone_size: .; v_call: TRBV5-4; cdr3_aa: CASSLGRGIQGEAFF; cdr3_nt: TGTGCCAGCAGCTTGGGACGGGGGATTCAGGGTGAAGCTTTCTTT
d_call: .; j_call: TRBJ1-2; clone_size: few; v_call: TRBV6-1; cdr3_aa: CASSEDSGRGYGYTF; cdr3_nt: TGTGCCAGCAGTGAAGATTCAGGGAGGGGGTATGGCTACACCTTC
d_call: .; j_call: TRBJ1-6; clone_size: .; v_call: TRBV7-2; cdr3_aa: CASSRSINRESPLHF; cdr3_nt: TGTGCCAGCAGCCGTTCGATTAACAGGGAATCACCCCTCCACTTT
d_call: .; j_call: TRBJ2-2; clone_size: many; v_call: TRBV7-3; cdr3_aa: CASSPQGPQNTGELFF; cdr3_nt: TGTGCCAGCAGCCCCCAGGGCCCTCAGAACACCGGGGAGCTGTTTTTT
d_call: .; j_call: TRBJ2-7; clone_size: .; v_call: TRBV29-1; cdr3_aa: CSVEEFEEQYF; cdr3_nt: TGCAGCGTTGAGGAGTTCGAGGAGCAGTACTTC
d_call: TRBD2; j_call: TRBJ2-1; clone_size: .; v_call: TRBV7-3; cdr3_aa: CASSASSTSGGLQFF; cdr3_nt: TGTGCCAGCAGCGCCTCCTCGACTAGCGGGGGACTTCAGTTCTTC
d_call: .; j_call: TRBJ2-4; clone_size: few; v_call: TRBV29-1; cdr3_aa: CSVQKGKNIQYF; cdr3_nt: TGCAGCGTTCAGAAAGGGAAAAACATTCAGTACTTC
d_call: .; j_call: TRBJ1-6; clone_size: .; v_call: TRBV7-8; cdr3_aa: CASSLSGASPLHF; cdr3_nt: TGTGCCAGCAGCTTATCAGGGGCTTCACCCCTCCACTTT
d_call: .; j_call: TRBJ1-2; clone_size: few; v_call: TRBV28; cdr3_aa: CASSLPPARDYGYTF; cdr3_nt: TGTGCCAGCAGTTTACCCCCCGCTAGGGACTATGGCTACACCTTC
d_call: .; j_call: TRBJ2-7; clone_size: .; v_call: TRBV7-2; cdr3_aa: CASSLSTGSSYEQYF; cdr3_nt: TGTGCCAGCAGCTTAAGCACCGGAAGCTCCTACGAGCAGTACTTC
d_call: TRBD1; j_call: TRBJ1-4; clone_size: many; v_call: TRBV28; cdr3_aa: CASSLDRGTTNEKLFF; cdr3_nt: TGTGCCAGCAGTTTGGACAGGGGGACCACTAATGAAAAACTGTTTTTT
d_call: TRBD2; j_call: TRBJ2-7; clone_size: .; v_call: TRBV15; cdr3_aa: CATSGLYSGSKKLSSYEQYF; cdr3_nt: TGTGCCACCAGCGGGCTGTATAGCGGGAGTAAAAAACTGAGCTCCTACGAGCAGTACTTC
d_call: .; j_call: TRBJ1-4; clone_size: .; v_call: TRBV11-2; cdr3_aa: CASSSQLGSREKLFF; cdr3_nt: TGTGCCAGCAGCTCCCAGTTAGGCAGTAGGGAAAAACTGTTTTTT
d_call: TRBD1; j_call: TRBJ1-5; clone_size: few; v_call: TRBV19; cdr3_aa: CASSAGQGPNQPQHF; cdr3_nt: TGTGCCAGTAGTGCCGGACAGGGTCCGAATCAGCCCCAGCATTTT
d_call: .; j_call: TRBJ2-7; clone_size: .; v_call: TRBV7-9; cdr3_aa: CASSPIAGPSSYEQYF; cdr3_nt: TGTGCCAGCAGCCCTATCGCAGGGCCGAGCTCCTACGAGCAGTACTTC
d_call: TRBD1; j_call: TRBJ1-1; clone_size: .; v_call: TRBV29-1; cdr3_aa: CSVERGRATEAFF; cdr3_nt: TGCAGCGTTGAAAGGGGGCGTGCCACTGAAGCTTTCTTT
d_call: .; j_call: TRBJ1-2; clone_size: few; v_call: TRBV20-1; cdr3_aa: CSALRTTGIRVGYTF; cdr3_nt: TGCAGTGCTCTAAGAACCACCGGGATACGCGTTGGCTACACCTTC
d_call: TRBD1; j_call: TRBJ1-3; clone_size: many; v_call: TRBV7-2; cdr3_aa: CASSLEGDSSGNTIYF; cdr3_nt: TGTGCCAGCAGCTTAGAGGGGGACAGCTCTGGAAACACCATATATTTT
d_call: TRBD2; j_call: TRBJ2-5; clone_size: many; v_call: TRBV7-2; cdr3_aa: CASSPSRLAGQETQYF; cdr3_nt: TGTGCCAGCAGCCCCTCACGGCTAGCGGGACAAGAGACCCAGTACTTC